The T cell receptor (beta chain) described here comes from a study of blood T cells in healthy people across ages. Study conclusions and caveats: A strong correlation was found between TCR beta diversity and the percentage of naive T cells. The unsorted PBMCs prevented any conclusive comparison of naive versus antigen-experienced cells.

There were at least 5.5 micrograms of total RNA extracted from every sample. A sample-barcoded 5' primer and a J-beta primer mix were used in a second PCR of about 7 to 12 cycles. Each cDNA was tagged by a template-switch adaptor containing 12 random nucleotides. TCRdb called the 5' RACE reads again in MiXCR, with one record for every CDR3 protein. Seen here are about 1.1 million distinct CDR3 sequences, approximately 38% observed once, and the top ten hold around 14%. This clonotype has more than one count but fewer than ten. Its antigen is unidentified. The J segment lost 3 bases and the V segment lost 4 bases, leaving 7 bases of the junction unmatched. The CDR3 contains 16 residues. Germline CDR1 MGHRA, CDR2 YSYEKL.

This TCR was recovered from a man aged 18 to 29 in good health. J is TRBJ1-4 and V is TRBV4-1, with 8 positions matching TRBD1. Sequencing input: blood. The CDR3: CASSRRGQGANEKLFF. The CDR3 region has the DNA TGCGCCAGCAGCCGGAGAGGACAGGGTGCTAATGAAAAACTGTTTTTT.